One and the same sample provided the 31 T cell receptor beta chains below, sequenced in a study of CD8 T cells in ankylosing spondylitis. TCRdb re-called the 5' RACE reads with MiXCR, one entry per CDR3 protein. The data contain 350,000 to 400,000 distinct CDR3 sequences, roughly 20% of them singletons. The sample taken for sequencing was blood, either unsorted or a sorted T cell fraction (not recorded which). These TCRs come from a male donor with ankylosing spondylitis or in good health (not recorded which).

This clonotype was found many times. The chain employs TRBV20-1 and TRBJ1-1, with 12 bases lining up with TRBD1. The CDR3 spans 17 residues. With V trimmed by 4 bases and J by 3 bases, 12 bases remained unmatched. Germline CDR1 and CDR2: DFQATT and SNEGSKA (reference sequence). CDR3 in amino acids: CSAIKLRDRGLHTEAFF. The CDR3 DNA follows: TGCAGTGCTATTAAACTCCGGGACAGGGGGCTTCACACTGAAGCTTTCTTT.

The V call is TRBV12-3 or TRBV12-4, the J call TRBJ1-6; TRBD1 matches at 10 bases. Germline trimming cut 5 bases from V and 8 bases from J; bases unmatched to any gene: 9. The CDR3 contains 16 residues. The CDR3 coding sequence is TGTGCCAGCAGTCCGAGGGGGACAGGGGCGGATTCACCCCTCCACTTT. Translated, it gives CASSPRGTGADSPLHF.

This clonotype was seen a few times. V gene TRBV4-1 combines with J gene TRBJ2-5, with a weak D call TRBD2 (5 bases). V lost 0 bases, J lost 4 bases, and 9 bases lay in between. This CDR3 is built from 14 residues. Per the germline V gene, CDR1 is MGHRA and CDR2 is YSYEKL. CDR3 residues: CASSQEGGRETQYF. The CDR3 region has the DNA TGCGCCAGCAGCCAAGAAGGTGGGAGAGAGACCCAGTACTTC.

This clonotype showed up just a few times. V and J are TRBV4-1 and TRBJ1-2; D possibly corresponds to TRBD1 (5 bases). Trimming shortened V by 1 base and J by 8 bases, and 14 bases separated the two germline ends. The length of the CDR3 is 14 residues. The germline CDR1 and CDR2 sequences are MGHRA and YSYEKL. DNA for the CDR3: TGCGCCAGCAGCCAAGGAACAGGACCAGGGGGCTACACCTTC. Protein: CASSQGTGPGGYTF.

The CDR3 DNA is TGTGCCAGTAGTATACCCAGGGTCAGCGAGCAGTACTTC. It specifies CASSIPRVSEQYF. The gene calls are TRBV19 and TRBJ2-7, with D maybe TRBD1 (5 bases). The V and J ends lost 2 bases and 6 bases respectively, with 11 bases between them. The CDR3 spans 13 residues. CDR1 and CDR2 (germline): LNHDA, SQIVND (reference sequence).

This clonotype was counted once. The chain is built from TRBV6-5 and TRBJ1-3; TRBD1 agrees at 9 bases. The CDR3 has 15 residues. Germline V CDR1 and CDR2: MNHEY, SVGAGI. Trimming cost V 5 bases and J 3 bases; bases outside gene matches: 5. Here the CDR3 DNA reads TGTGCCAGCAGTATCTCGGACAGGGGTGGAAACACCATATATTTT. Encoded protein: CASSISDRGGNTIYF.

This clonotype has just a few counts. The chain uses TRBV12-3 or TRBV12-4 and TRBJ1-4, with TRBD1 as a possible D gene (5 bases). CDR3 length equals 14 residues. The V end was cut by 5 bases, the J end by 5 bases, with 12 bases between. The CDR3 coding sequence is TGTGCCAGCAGTCAAGGGTCAGGGAATGAAAAACTGTTTTTT. Amino acids: CASSQGSGNEKLFF.

The chain joins TRBV2 to TRBJ2-3; 13 bases match TRBD2. J lost 6 bases, V lost 6 bases, and 9 bases had no gene match. The CDR3 covers 16 residues. The germline gives CDR1 SNHLY, CDR2 FYNNEI. This CDR3 reads CASSTLAGGLEDTQYF. As DNA, the CDR3 is TGTGCCAGCAGCACACTAGCGGGGGGGCTGGAGGATACGCAGTATTTT.

This clonotype was counted a few times. The gene calls are TRBV3-1 and TRBJ2-1; D is unclear. V lost 4 bases, J lost 5 bases, and 18 bases lay in between. CDR1 and CDR2 from the germline V gene are LGHDT and YNNKEL (reference sequence). The CDR3 is 16 residues long. Here the CDR3 reads CASSRPKEGINNEQFF. DNA of the CDR3: TGTGCCAGCAGCCGACCCAAGGAAGGGATCAACAATGAGCAGTTCTTC.

This clonotype was found a few times. The CDR3 nucleotides are TGTGCCAGCAGTTACACTAGAGCGGGAGGGAAGCAGACCCAGTACTTC. Its protein product is CASSYTRAGGKQTQYF. The chain links TRBV12-3 or TRBV12-4 to TRBJ2-5; 10 bases are a match to TRBD2. The CDR3 extends over 16 amino acids. With V trimmed by 4 bases and J by 6 bases, 11 bases remained unmatched.

The table lists this clonotype with a few counts. The chain couples TRBV5-4 to TRBJ2-1; 9 positions agree with TRBD1. Per the germline V gene, CDR1 is SGHNT and CDR2 is YYREEE (reference sequence). V gave up 1 base and J gave up 4 bases; unmatched junction bases: 3. The length of the CDR3 is 15 residues. The DNA of the CDR3 is TGTGCCAGCAGCTTGCGGACAGGGGATTACAATGAGCAGTTCTTC. It encodes CASSLRTGDYNEQFF. Together with reference TRBV5-4 and TRBJ2-1, the CDR3 gives the full variable domain: ETGVTQSPTHLIKTRGQQVTLRCSSQSGHNTVSWYQQALGQGPQFIFQYYREEENGRGNFPPRFSGLQFPNYSSELNVNALELDDSALYLCASSLRTGDYNEQFFGPGTRLTVL.

This sequence joins TRBV2 and TRBJ2-2, with D uncertain. This CDR3 is 11 amino acids long. Germline values: CDR1 SNHLY, CDR2 FYNNEI. Trimming shortened V by 8 bases and J by 7 bases, and 8 bases separated the two germline ends. The CDR3 region has the DNA TGTGCCAGCGGCTGGAGCGGGGAGCTGTTTTTT. Amino acids: CASGWSGELFF.

The rearrangement uses TRBV27 and TRBJ2-7; tentative D call: TRBD1 (6 bases). V gave up 2 bases and J gave up 3 bases, with 14 bases separating them. The CDR3 has 15 amino acids. CDR1 is MNHEY, CDR2 SMNVEV, per germline (reference sequence). The CDR3: CASSLAGGPFYEQYF. In nucleotides, the CDR3 is TGTGCCAGCAGTTTAGCTGGGGGCCCTTTCTACGAGCAGTACTTC.

This clonotype was observed a few times. The genes are TRBV5-6 and TRBJ2-1, with 8 bases matching TRBD1. The CDR3 has 14 residues. CDR1 and CDR2 from the germline V gene are SGHDT and YYEEEE. Trimming at V came to 2 bases and at J to 6 bases, leaving 4 bases not matched to a gene. Here the CDR3 DNA reads TGTGCCAGCAGCTTAGACAGGGGCCGCAATGAGCAGTTCTTC. This sequence encodes CASSLDRGRNEQFF.

This chain joins TRBV12-3 or TRBV12-4 and TRBJ2-3; the D is unclear. This CDR3 comprises 19 residues. Trimming took 3 bases from V and 0 from J, leaving 22 bases between them. The CDR3 protein is CASSLNPQPFPTSTDTQYF. The CDR3 DNA is TGTGCCAGCAGTTTGAATCCACAGCCCTTCCCCACGAGCACAGATACGCAGTATTTT.

There are a few counts of this clonotype. The chain joins TRBV29-1 to TRBJ2-1; TRBD2 matches 8 bases. The CDR3 extends over 16 amino acids. Per the germline V gene, CDR1 is SQVTM and CDR2 is ANQGSEA. J gave up 0 bases and V 3 bases, and 7 bases lay outside the gene matches. The CDR3 loop is CSVELPGGGSYNEQFF. CDR3 sequence (DNA): TGCAGCGTTGAGCTGCCGGGAGGGGGCTCCTACAATGAGCAGTTCTTC.

The chain is built from TRBV6-6 and TRBJ1-4, with unresolved D. Trimming cost V 4 bases and J 11 bases, with 14 bases left between them. The CDR3 spans 13 residues. In germline, CDR1 is MNHNY, CDR2 SVGAGI (reference sequence). The CDR3: CASSSLEGGKLFF. Written as DNA, the CDR3 is TGTGCCAGCAGTTCCCTGGAGGGCGGCAAACTGTTTTTT.

This clonotype was found a few times. V usage is TRBV7-6 and J usage is TRBJ2-5, with D tentatively TRBD1 or TRBD2 (5 bases each). Germline CDR1 is SGHVS and CDR2 is FNYEAQ. Trimming took off 0 bases at V and 1 base at J, with 6 bases between the two ends. The CDR3 has 14 residues. CDR3: CASSLAGTQETQYF. The CDR3 coding sequence is TGTGCCAGCAGCTTAGCAGGGACCCAAGAGACCCAGTACTTC.

This chain links TRBV11-2 with TRBJ2-7; no definite D call. Looked up from germline, CDR1 is SGHAT and CDR2 is FQNNGV. The CDR3 extends over 12 amino acids. Trimming took 8 bases from V and 2 from J, leaving 10 bases between them. CDR3 loop: CASPHHPYEQYF. The CDR3 nucleotides read TGTGCCAGCCCCCACCATCCCTACGAGCAGTACTTC.

The chain employs TRBV12-3 or TRBV12-4 and TRBJ2-3, with a tentative D call TRBD1 (5 bases). V lost 4 bases, J lost 4 bases, and 9 bases lay in between. The CDR3 spans 13 residues. The CDR3 loop is CASSSPTADTQYF. The CDR3 DNA sequence: TGTGCCAGCAGTTCTCCGACAGCAGATACGCAGTATTTT.

The chain carries TRBV24-1 and TRBJ2-5; D is perhaps TRBD2 (5 bases). Germline V gene lookup returns CDR1 KGHDR and CDR2 SFDVKD. The CDR3 has 16 residues. Trimming took off 4 bases at V and 2 bases at J, with 16 bases between the two ends. In nucleotides, the CDR3 is TGTGCCACCAGTGAACCCCCTAGAGGGAATCAAGAGACCCAGTACTTC. It translates to CATSEPPRGNQETQYF.

This clonotype was detected a few times. The chain uses TRBV29-1 and TRBJ2-7, with D perhaps TRBD1 (5 bases). V was pared by 1 base and J by 6 bases, with 19 bases between. The germline V gene encodes CDR1 SQVTM and CDR2 ANQGSEA. The CDR3 runs to 15 residues. This chain's CDR3 is CSVEGGDSLFGEQYF. DNA of the CDR3: TGCAGCGTTGAAGGCGGCGACAGTCTCTTCGGCGAGCAGTACTTC.

This clonotype came up a few times. The chain is built from TRBV18 and TRBJ2-7; TRBD1 matches 8 bases. This CDR3 contains 13 residues. Germline V gene data show CDR1 as KGHSH and CDR2 as LQKENI. V trimming: 8 bases; J trimming: 4 bases; junction bases outside the gene matches: 7. The CDR3 spells CASRGQGQYEQYF. The CDR3 DNA follows: TGTGCCAGCCGCGGACAGGGACAGTACGAGCAGTACTTC.

The rearrangement joins TRBV18 to TRBJ2-7; D is perhaps TRBD2 (6 bases). CDR3 length: 13 residues. The V gene lost 8 bases and the J gene lost 6 bases, with 17 bases spanning the gap. Looked up from germline, CDR1 is KGHSH and CDR2 is LQKENI. Here the CDR3 reads CASLQTSSSEQYF. The CDR3 DNA reads as TGTGCCAGCCTCCAGACTAGTTCGAGCGAGCAGTACTTC.

The CDR3 DNA follows: TGCGCCAGCAGCCAAGATGTCGGCCCCTACGAGCAGTACTTC. This translates into CASSQDVGPYEQYF. The V and J genes are TRBV4-1 and TRBJ2-7; D not resolved. The germline gives CDR1 MGHRA, CDR2 YSYEKL. V was pared by 0 bases and J by 2 bases, with 8 bases between. The CDR3 extends over 14 amino acids.

In its sample, this clonotype was seen a few times. This chain connects TRBV20-1 to TRBJ2-5; no clear D. There are 15 residues in the CDR3. Trimming pared 1 base from V and 5 bases from J, leaving 17 bases between. The V gene's germline CDR1 is DFQATT and CDR2 SNEGSKA (reference sequence). The CDR3 nucleotides are TGCAGTGCTAGAGTGTTAGGGTTAGTTGCGGAGACCCAGTACTTC. Its translation: CSARVLGLVAETQYF.

This clonotype was seen only a few times. CDR3 protein: CASIERGGSDTQYF. The CDR3 DNA reads as TGTGCCAGCATCGAGCGGGGGGGCTCAGATACGCAGTATTTT. V is TRBV25-1 and J is TRBJ2-3; 10 bases agree with TRBD2. The CDR3 extends over 14 amino acids. V lost 7 bases and J lost 4; bases outside the gene matches: 5. Germline-derived CDR1 and CDR2 are MGHDK and SYGVNS.

The rearrangement links TRBV6-2 or TRBV6-3 to TRBJ2-7, with D perhaps matching TRBD1 (6 bases). Germline CDR1 MNHEY, CDR2 SVGEGT. The CDR3 loop spans 14 amino acids. Trimming cost V 5 bases and J 2 bases, with 13 bases left between them. Here the CDR3 DNA reads TGTGCCAGCAGTCCACGGGACAAGGCCTACGAGCAGTACTTC. Translating it yields CASSPRDKAYEQYF.

This clonotype was detected many times. This sequence joins TRBV7-3 and TRBJ2-3, with 9 nucleotides matching TRBD2. The CDR3 contains 16 residues. Germline loops: CDR1 SGHTA, CDR2 FQGTGA. V was clipped by 5 bases and J by 6 bases; unmatched bases: 12. CDR3 nucleotide sequence: TGTGCCAGCAGCCCTGGTGCGGGGGGGCCTGGGGATACGCAGTATTTT. It encodes CASSPGAGGPGDTQYF.

This clonotype was recorded a few times. The rearrangement joins TRBV12-3 or TRBV12-4 to TRBJ2-1, with 8 bases identical to TRBD1. The CDR3 spans 16 residues. Germline trimming cut 5 bases from V and 1 base from J; bases unmatched to any gene: 7. The CDR3 DNA follows: TGTGCCAGCAGTATAACAGGGGGGATATCCTACAATGAGCAGTTCTTC. Amino acids: CASSITGGISYNEQFF.

V usage is TRBV5-1 and J usage is TRBJ2-7; D remains unclear. The germline V gene has CDR1 SGHRS and CDR2 YFSETQ. The CDR3 spans 13 residues. Trimming took off 3 bases at V and 3 bases at J, with 10 bases between the two ends. The CDR3 DNA follows: TGCGCCAGCAGCTGGGCGTTGGGCTACGAGCAGTACTTC. This translates into CASSWALGYEQYF.